This passage covers 9 T cell receptor beta chains from one sample sequenced in a study of human T cells and chemical hapten exposure (dated by TCRdb to about 2021). The label giving this sample's time point can be read as: patch test 3, about 24 weeks after DPC sensitization. The intended sense of this specimen's treatment or condition label: therapeutic diphenylcyclopropenone sensitization with weekly scalp DPC. The receptor library was made with RACE. Sequenced using a NextSeq 500. Using fastp trimming at Q25 and MiXCR clonotype assembly, TCRdb reanalyzed the public sequencing data and kept in-frame beta chains. Every CDR3 protein is listed once, alongside the most common genes and DNA of its rows. Recorded for this sample are 180,000 or so distinct CDR3 sequences; 24% of them occurred a single time. The ten most abundant clones make up 2% to 3% of the sample. The source material was whole blood, sampled in connection with sensitization to the hapten diphenylcyclopropenone (DPC). These TCRs come from a woman aged 40-49 years with alopecia areata. Some clones in this sample may be carry-over from other donors' samples.

V gene TRBV7-2 combines with J gene TRBJ2-2, with 8 bases that match TRBD2. From germline, CDR1 is SGHTA and CDR2 FQGNSA. V shed 3 bases, J shed 0 bases, and the junction held 0 bases outside the gene matches. The length of the CDR3 is 15 residues. For the CDR3, the DNA is TGTGCCAGCAGCTTTAGCGGGACGAACACCGGGGAGCTGTTTTTT. As protein: CASSFSGTNTGELFF. Full variable domain (remainder filled in from reference TRBV7-2 and TRBJ2-2): GAGVSQSPSNKVTEKGKDVELRCDPISGHTALYWYRQSLGQGLEFLIYFQGNSAPDKSGLPSDRFSAERTGGSVSTLTIQRTQQEDSAVYLCASSFSGTNTGELFFGEGSRLTVL.

Only a few counts were recorded for this clonotype. The chain couples TRBV29-1 to TRBJ2-7; TRBD1 aligns across 10 bases. CDR1 SQVTM and CDR2 ANQGSEA come from the germline V gene. J was trimmed by 6 bases and V by 4 bases; bases with no gene match: 3. The CDR3 is made up of 12 amino acids. CDR3 sequence (DNA): TGCAGCGTTGGGGACAGGGGACGCGAGCAGTACTTC. This sequence encodes CSVGDRGREQYF.

Ten or more counts support this clonotype. This chain joins TRBV24-1 and TRBJ2-1; D is perhaps TRBD1 (6 bases). Germline V lookup: CDR1 KGHDR, CDR2 SFDVKD. The CDR3 extends over 15 amino acids. Trimming took off 5 bases at V and 0 bases at J, with 10 bases between the two ends. CDR3 nucleotide sequence: TGTGCCACCAGTGTGGGGGCCTACTCCTACAATGAGCAGTTCTTC. Encoded protein: CATSVGAYSYNEQFF.

This clonotype has more than one count but fewer than ten. Here the CDR3 reads CASSPGLERSPLHF. DNA of the CDR3: TGCGCCAGCAGCCCAGGACTGGAACGTTCACCCCTCCACTTT. V and J are TRBV5-1 and TRBJ1-6; D gene ambiguous. This CDR3 contains 14 residues. Deletions cut 4 bases from V and 9 bases from J, with 14 bases between. Germline CDR1 and CDR2: SGHRS and YFSETQ.

This clonotype was observed a handful of times. The genes are TRBV5-1 and TRBJ2-1; tentatively, D is TRBD1 (6 bases). Trimming pared 4 bases from V and 7 bases from J, leaving 21 bases between. The CDR3 extends over 16 amino acids. The germline CDR1 and CDR2 sequences are SGHRS and YFSETQ. The CDR3 nucleotides read TGCGCCAGCAGCCATCCCTCCGGACAGACGACTAATGAGCAGTTCTTC. This translates into CASSHPSGQTTNEQFF. Based on the CDR3 plus reference TRBV5-1 and TRBJ2-1, the full variable domain is KAGVTQTPRYLIKTRGQQVTLSCSPISGHRSVSWYQQTPGQGLQFLFEYFSETQRNKGNFPGRFSGRQFSNSRSEMNVSTLELGDSALYLCASSHPSGQTTNEQFFGPGTRLTVL.

The table lists this clonotype with a few counts. The chain joins TRBV5-4 to TRBJ2-7, with 9 positions matching TRBD2. The J segment lost 2 bases and the V segment lost 2 bases, leaving 11 bases of the junction unmatched. CDR1 and CDR2 from the germline V gene are SGHNT and YYREEE (reference sequence). The CDR3 sequence is 17 residues long. CDR3 bases: TGTGCCAGCAGCTTAATGGGCGCTAGCGGGACCGCCTACGAGCAGTACTTC. Translation: CASSLMGASGTAYEQYF.

The V gene is TRBV5-1, the J gene TRBJ1-6, with D perhaps TRBD1 (6 bases). The CDR3 length is 15 residues. Trimming shortened V by 0 bases and J by 7 bases, and 11 bases separated the two germline ends. Germline values: CDR1 SGHRS, CDR2 YFSETQ. The DNA for the CDR3 is TGCGCCAGCAGCTTGGGGCAGGGGAACAATTCACCCCTCCACTTT. It yields the protein CASSLGQGNNSPLHF.

The rearrangement uses TRBV9 and TRBJ2-7; TRBD2 matches 10 bases. The length of the CDR3 is 15 residues. Trimming removed 4 bases from V and 3 bases from J; junction bases left unmatched: 7. Per germline, CDR1 SGDLS and CDR2 YYNGEE. The CDR3 sequence: CASSPASGSIYEQYF. For the CDR3, the DNA is TGTGCCAGCAGCCCCGCTAGCGGGAGTATCTACGAGCAGTACTTC.

This clonotype was observed a few times. This chain links TRBV10-3 with TRBJ1-1; D unclear. Trimming stripped 3 bases from V and 1 base from J, with 15 bases between. Germline V gives CDR1 ENHRY, CDR2 SYGVKD. The length of the CDR3 is 16 residues. Here the CDR3 reads CAISERFVRPNTEAFF. CDR3 in DNA: TGTGCCATCAGTGAAAGGTTCGTCAGACCGAACACTGAAGCTTTCTTT.